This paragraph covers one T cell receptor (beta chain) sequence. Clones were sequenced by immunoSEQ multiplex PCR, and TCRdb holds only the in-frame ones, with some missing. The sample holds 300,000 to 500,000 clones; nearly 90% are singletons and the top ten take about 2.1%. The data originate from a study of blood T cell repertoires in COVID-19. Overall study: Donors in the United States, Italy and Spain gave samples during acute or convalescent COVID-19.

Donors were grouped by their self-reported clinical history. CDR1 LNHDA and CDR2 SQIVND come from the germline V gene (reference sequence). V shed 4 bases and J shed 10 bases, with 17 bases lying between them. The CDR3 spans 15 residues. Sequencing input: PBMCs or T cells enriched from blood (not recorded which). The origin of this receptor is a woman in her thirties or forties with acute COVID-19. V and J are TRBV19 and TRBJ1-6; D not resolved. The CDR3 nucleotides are TGTGCCAGTAGTACGCCCTCCCGGGGAAGCTCACCCCTCCACTTT. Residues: CASSTPSRGSSPLHF.